What follows is one TCR beta chain and its context. The CDR3 extends over 13 amino acids. V was pared by 7 bases and J by 5 bases, with 15 bases between. Germline V gives CDR1 MNHNS, CDR2 SASEGT. Each TRB amplification used about 230-550 ng of genomic DNA from blood. BIOMED2 TRB-A/B primer pools were used in multiplex TRB PCR. Via MiXCR, TCRdb re-called the multiplex PCR reads, giving one row per CDR3 protein. The sample contains 7,000 or so distinct CDR3 sequences, approximately 24% of which appear only once. This entry comes from a study of T and B cells in COVID-19 patients. This TCR was recovered from a human donor with active COVID-19. The chain employs TRBV6-1 and TRBJ2-7; weak D call: TRBD1 (5 bases). Sequencing was done on a sample of blood. CDR3 loop: CASIPSLTDEQYF. The CDR3 coding sequence is TGTGCCAGCATACCCTCATTGACAGACGAGCAGTACTTC.